These 10 T cell receptor beta chains were sequenced from one sample in a study of post-analysis software for immune sequencing data. Findings and limits, study-wide: A few TRBV segments occurring more often in patients than controls included TRBV5-6, TRBV5-1 and TRBV20-1.

No antigens are known for them. The TCR beta cDNA libraries contained unique molecular identifiers. TCRdb re-derived calls from the PCR reads in MiXCR, one entry per CDR3 protein. The sample shows about 560,000 distinct CDR3 sequences, roughly 40% of them seen only once. The source material was blood. These receptors were collected from a girl aged 10-17 years with multiple sclerosis.

This chain uses TRBV6-1 with TRBJ2-7; 10 nucleotides align to TRBD1. The CDR3 consists of 14 residues. The germline V gene encodes CDR1 MNHNS and CDR2 SASEGT. J was trimmed by 1 base and V by 7 bases; bases with no gene match: 4. In nucleotides, the CDR3 is TGTGCCAGCAACCCGGGACAGGGGTCCTACGAGCAGTACTTC. Amino acids: CASNPGQGSYEQYF.

This clonotype showed up just once. The chain uses TRBV20-1 and TRBJ2-1; 7 bases are a match to TRBD2. V was pared by 1 base and J by 2 bases, with 5 bases of the junction left unmatched. The germline V gene encodes CDR1 DFQATT and CDR2 SNEGSKA (reference sequence). CDR3 length equals 15 residues. The CDR3 DNA reads TGCAGTGCTAGAGCTCTAAGCGGGACCTACAATGAGCAGTTCTTC. Amino acids: CSARALSGTYNEQFF.

This chain joins TRBV12-3 or TRBV12-4 and TRBJ1-2; TRBD1 is a possible D gene (6 bases). There are 14 residues in the CDR3. Trimming pared 7 bases from V and 8 bases from J, leaving 20 bases between. The CDR3 protein is CASTYVQGNTGYTF. DNA for the CDR3: TGTGCCAGCACGTATGTCCAGGGGAATACAGGCTACACCTTC.

The chain uses TRBV12-3 or TRBV12-4 and TRBJ2-1; TRBD1 is a possible D gene (5 bases). Trimming cost V 5 bases and J 4 bases, with 15 bases left between them. This CDR3 has 15 amino acids. The CDR3: CASSPTGQGYNEQFF. The CDR3 DNA sequence: TGTGCCAGCAGTCCAACCGGCCAGGGTTACAATGAGCAGTTCTTC.

The rearrangement uses TRBV3-1 and TRBJ2-1; 7 nucleotides line up with TRBD2. The germline gives CDR1 LGHDT, CDR2 YNNKEL (reference sequence). J was trimmed by 8 bases and V by 4 bases; bases with no gene match: 11. The CDR3 covers 15 residues. DNA for the CDR3: TGTGCCAGCAGCCGGGGGGGAGGGCGAACAGATGAGCAGTTCTTC. It yields the protein CASSRGGGRTDEQFF.

Regarding this clonotype: The junction departs from germline at one end; a sequencing error may be responsible. The V and J genes are TRBV10-3 and TRBJ2-7, with a weak D call TRBD2 (6 bases). The CDR3 sequence is 13 residues long. The germline V gene has CDR1 ENHRY and CDR2 SYGVKD. The CDR3 loop reads CAVSEGTAYEQYF. The CDR3 nucleotides are TGTGCCGTCAGTGAAGGGACTGCCTACGAGCAGTACTTC.

V and J are TRBV15 and TRBJ1-2, with TRBD1 matching 7 bases. Germline V gene sequence: CDR1 LNHNV, CDR2 YYDKDF (reference sequence). The CDR3 covers 14 residues. J gave up 9 bases and V 1 base, and 8 bases lay outside the gene matches. For the CDR3, the DNA is TGTGCCACCAGCAGAGGAGGGGGCGCGAAGAGCTACACCTTC. Protein product: CATSRGGGAKSYTF.

The chain employs TRBV5-1 and TRBJ1-1; TRBD1 matches 9 bases. J lost 6 bases, V lost 0 bases, and 12 bases had no gene match. This CDR3 spans 17 amino acids. The germline V gene encodes CDR1 SGHRS and CDR2 YFSETQ. DNA for the CDR3: TGCGCCAGCAGCTTGGCCGGACAGGGGCGGGTTTTATCTGAAGCTTTCTTT. Translation: CASSLAGQGRVLSEAFF.

This clonotype was counted a few times. The genes are TRBV4-2 and TRBJ2-7, with D perhaps TRBD2 (7 bases). The J call may be wrong; the DNA end is better matched by TRBJ2-5. The CDR3 is 13 residues long. Per germline, CDR1 LGHNA and CDR2 YNFKEQ. CDR3 nucleotide sequence: TGTGCCAGCAGCCAGGGGGGGCCGGAGACCCAGTACTTC. Its protein product is CASSQGGPETQYF.

As to this clonotype: The junction departs from germline at one end; a sequencing error may be responsible. This chain links TRBV6-5 with TRBJ2-1; 11 bases are a match to TRBD2. CDR3 size: 16 residues. CDR1 is MNHEY and CDR2 is SVGAGI in the germline V gene. The CDR3 sequence: CASSYSRLAGNNKQFF. CDR3 in DNA: TGTGCCAGCAGTTACTCGAGACTAGCGGGAAACAATAAGCAGTTCTTC.